The 15 T cell receptor beta chains presented below share a single source sample, sequenced in a study of blood T cell repertoires in COVID-19. Produced via immunoSEQ multiplex PCR; TCRdb's table is partial and in-frame only. Of 100,000 to 120,000 clones listed, 85% are singletons. Source material: peripheral blood. Every receptor here comes from a human donor in a cohort sampled during active COVID-19.

This chain links TRBV3-1 (or the pseudogene TRBV3-2) with TRBJ2-7; 10 nucleotides align to TRBD2. Germline loops: CDR1 LGHDT, CDR2 YNNKEL (reference sequence). V trimming: 2 bases; J trimming: 3 bases; junction bases outside the gene matches: 4. The CDR3 is 15 amino acids. The CDR3 region is CASSQRGTSVYEQYF. The CDR3 DNA sequence: TGTGCCAGCAGCCAACGTGGGACTAGCGTCTACGAGCAGTACTTC.

The V gene is TRBV6-1, the J gene TRBJ2-3; TRBD2 agrees at 10 bases. The germline gives CDR1 MNHNS, CDR2 SASEGT. Trimming cost V 3 bases and J 2 bases; bases outside gene matches: 8. The CDR3 runs 17 residues. The CDR3 nucleotides read TGTGCCAGCAGTGACGTCCTAGCGGGGGCCAACACAGATACGCAGTATTTT. Residues: CASSDVLAGANTDTQYF.

The sample holds a few counts of this clone. The chain carries TRBV7-2 and TRBJ1-1; D unresolved. V lost 5 bases, J lost 0 bases, and 13 bases lay in between. The CDR3 has 15 amino acids. The germline V gene has CDR1 SGHTA and CDR2 FQGNSA. CDR3 sequence: CASSIVRVLNTEAFF. The CDR3 DNA reads as TGTGCCAGCAGCATTGTCCGGGTTCTGAACACTGAAGCTTTCTTT. Looking up the rest from reference TRBV7-2 and TRBJ1-1 gives the full variable domain: GAGVSQSPSNKVTEKGKDVELRCDPISGHTALYWYRQSLGQGLEFLIYFQGNSAPDKSGLPSDRFSAERTGGSVSTLTIQRTQQEDSAVYLCASSIVRVLNTEAFFGQGTRLTVV.

This clone is a singleton in its sample. The chain carries TRBV28 and TRBJ2-3, with a possible D match to TRBD2 (6 bases). Germline assignment: CDR1 MDHEN and CDR2 SYDVKM. The V and J ends lost 6 bases and 2 bases respectively, with 12 bases between them. This CDR3 is built from 14 residues. In nucleotides, the CDR3 is TGTGCCAGCAGCCCGGCGGGGATCACAGATACGCAGTATTTT. Translation gives CASSPAGITDTQYF.

The V gene is TRBV24-1, the J gene TRBJ2-2; no definite D call. Germline V gives CDR1 KGHDR, CDR2 SFDVKD. This CDR3 is built from 15 residues. V gave up 3 bases and J gave up 1 base, with 8 bases separating them. The CDR3 DNA reads TGTGCCACCAGTGATCTGGCAGGGAACACCGGGGAGCTGTTTTTT. This encodes CATSDLAGNTGELFF.

As DNA, the CDR3 is TGTGCCAGCAGCTTGACCGGCTCTGGGGCCAACGTCCTGACTTTC. This gives the protein CASSLTGSGANVLTF. The chain joins TRBV5-4 to TRBJ2-6; no definite D call. The CDR3 length is 15 residues. Trimming shortened V by 1 base and J by 0 bases, and 5 bases separated the two germline ends. Per germline, CDR1 SGHNT and CDR2 YYREEE (reference sequence).

The chain links TRBV27 to TRBJ1-6; TRBD1 matches 8 bases. Germline assignment: CDR1 MNHEY and CDR2 SMNVEV (reference sequence). With 5 bases clipped from V and 7 bases from J, the junction kept 7 bases outside the gene matches. The CDR3 loop spans 15 amino acids. In DNA, the CDR3 is TGTGCCAGCAGTACTTACGGACAGGGAAATTCACCCCTCCACTTT. It yields the protein CASSTYGQGNSPLHF.

The CDR3 nucleotides are TGTGCCAGCAGCTTAGACAGGTTTGGGGCCAACGTCCTGACTTTC. Its protein is CASSLDRFGANVLTF. The V and J genes are TRBV7-2 and TRBJ2-6; TRBD1 might be the D (5 bases). V lost 1 base, J lost 3 bases, and 7 bases lay in between. This CDR3 has 15 residues. Per germline, CDR1 SGHTA and CDR2 FQGNSA.

The chain employs TRBV4-1 and TRBJ1-1, with D hard to call. Germline-derived CDR1 and CDR2 are MGHRA and YSYEKL. The ends were cut back, 0 bases at V and 9 bases at J, with 11 bases in the middle. The CDR3 length is 13 residues. The CDR3 DNA reads as TGCGCCAGCAGCCAAGAATTGAGGTTTCAAGCTTTCTTT. Residues: CASSQELRFQAFF.

The V gene is TRBV18, the J gene TRBJ2-2; the D gene is possibly TRBD2 (5 bases). Germline V gene lookup returns CDR1 KGHSH and CDR2 LQKENI. V was cut by 2 bases and J by 6 bases, with 10 bases left in between. The CDR3 has 14 residues. CDR3 DNA: TGTGCCAGCTCACCAGGAGCTAGCCCCGGGGAGCTGTTTTTT. It specifies CASSPGASPGELFF. The entire variable domain, with the rest obtained from reference TRBV18 and TRBJ2-2, is as follows: NAGVMQNPRHLVRRRGQEARLRCSPMKGHSHVYWYRQLPEEGLKFMVYLQKENIIDESGMPKERFSAEFPKEGPSILRIQQVVRGDSAAYFCASSPGASPGELFFGEGSRLTVL.

The chain employs TRBV18 and TRBJ2-2; D call uncertain. The ends were cut back, 5 bases at V and 1 base at J, with 11 bases in the middle. The V gene's germline CDR1 is KGHSH and CDR2 LQKENI. CDR3 size: 15 residues. The CDR3 loop reads CASSSGPQNTGELFF. The CDR3 nucleotides read TGTGCCAGCTCAAGTGGGCCGCAGAACACCGGGGAGCTGTTTTTT.

The chain uses TRBV10-3 and TRBJ2-1; D unresolved. The CDR3 sequence is 13 residues long. Trimming cost V 10 bases and J 8 bases, with 18 bases left between them. CDR1 and CDR2 (germline): ENHRY, SYGVKD. CDR3 residues: CASSSVELDEQFF. The CDR3, as DNA: TGTGCCAGCTCGTCTGTTGAGCTTGATGAGCAGTTCTTC.

This clone is a singleton in its sample. J is TRBJ1-2 and V is TRBV7-2; 9 bases agree with TRBD1. V lost 1 base and J lost 7; bases outside the gene matches: 4. The CDR3 consists of 14 residues. Germline values: CDR1 SGHTA, CDR2 FQGNSA. The CDR3 loop is CASSLGQGEGGYTF. DNA for the CDR3: TGTGCCAGCAGCTTAGGACAGGGGGAAGGTGGCTACACCTTC.

The V gene is TRBV15, the J gene TRBJ2-7; TRBD1 agrees at 8 bases. CDR3 length: 15 amino acids. After removal of 0 bases from V and 5 bases from J, the junction contained 6 bases not matched to a gene. Looked up from germline, CDR1 is LNHNV and CDR2 is YYDKDF (reference sequence). As DNA, the CDR3 is TGTGCCACCAGCAGAGATACGACAGGGGCCGACGAGCAGTACTTC. Translating gives CATSRDTTGADEQYF.

V and J are TRBV6-6 and TRBJ2-4; 9 nucleotides match TRBD2. The J segment lost 2 bases and the V segment lost 5 bases, leaving 10 bases of the junction unmatched. This CDR3 region has 17 residues. Per germline, CDR1 MNHNY and CDR2 SVGAGI (reference sequence). CDR3 amino acids: CASSPRGSGGSKNIQYF. Written as DNA, the CDR3 is TGTGCCAGCAGTCCTCGGGGTAGCGGGGGATCCAAAAACATTCAGTACTTC.